The sequence of this T cell receptor beta chain was determined in a study of blood T cell repertoires in COVID-19. Study at large: Both acute and convalescent COVID-19 samples were obtained from the United States, Italy and Spain.

The CDR3 runs 15 residues. CDR1 is SNHLY, CDR2 FYNNEI, per germline. Germline trimming cut 8 bases from V and 3 bases from J; bases unmatched to any gene: 12. In the study's own analysis: By means of reference gene primer amplification, nucleated cell counts were estimated. The assay was immunoSEQ multiplex PCR, and TCRdb's table has in-frame clones only and misses some. D and trimming come from the DNA, and the V and J calls and clone size come from that table. The sample yields tens of thousands of clones, approximately 88% seen once. The material sequenced was peripheral blood. V usage is TRBV2 and J usage is TRBJ1-2; 7 bases are shared with TRBD1. The clonotype originates from a man between 70 and 80 years old with acute or convalescent COVID-19. CDR3 sequence: CASQAIDRVYYGYTF. CDR3 DNA: TGTGCCAGCCAAGCTATCGACAGGGTGTACTATGGCTACACCTTC.